Here is one TCR beta chain with its context. This entry is derived from a study of T cell changes during pregnancy in multiple sclerosis. Some clones are missing from TCRdb's copy, which holds only in-frame ones; the method was immunoSEQ multiplex PCR. The table has just over 55,000 clones, less than 95% seen once. Sequenced here: peripheral blood, sampled after pregnancy. The clonotype comes from a female donor in good health, enrolled as a control in a pregnancy study.

Here the CDR3 reads CASSPPGDGSYEQYF. CDR3 sequence (DNA): TGTGCCAGCAGCCCCCCGGGAGACGGTTCCTACGAGCAGTACTTC. The rearrangement links TRBV16 to TRBJ2-7; possibly TRBD2 for D (6 bases). Germline V gene data show CDR1 as KGHSY and CDR2 as FQNENV. The CDR3 is 15 residues long. Between the trimmed V and J ends, which lost 4 bases and 1 base, there was a span of 14 bases. Together with reference TRBV16 and TRBJ2-7, the CDR3 gives the full variable domain: GEEVAQTPKHLVRGEGQKAKLYCAPIKGHSYVFWYQQVLKNEFKFLISFQNENVFDETGMPKERFSAKCLPNSPCSLEIQATKLEDSAVYFCASSPPGDGSYEQYFGPGTRLTVT.